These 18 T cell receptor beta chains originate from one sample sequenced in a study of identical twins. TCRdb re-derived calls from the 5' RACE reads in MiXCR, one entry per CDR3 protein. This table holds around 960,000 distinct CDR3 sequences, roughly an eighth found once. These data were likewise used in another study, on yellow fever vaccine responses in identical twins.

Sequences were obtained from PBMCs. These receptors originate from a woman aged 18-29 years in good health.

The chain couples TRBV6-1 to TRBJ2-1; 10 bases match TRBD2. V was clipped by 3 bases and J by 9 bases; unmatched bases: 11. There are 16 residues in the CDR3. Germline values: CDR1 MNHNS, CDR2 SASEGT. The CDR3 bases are TGTGCCAGCAGTGATGGTGGATGGCTAGCGGGAGTTGAGCAGTTCTTC. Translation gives CASSDGGWLAGVEQFF.

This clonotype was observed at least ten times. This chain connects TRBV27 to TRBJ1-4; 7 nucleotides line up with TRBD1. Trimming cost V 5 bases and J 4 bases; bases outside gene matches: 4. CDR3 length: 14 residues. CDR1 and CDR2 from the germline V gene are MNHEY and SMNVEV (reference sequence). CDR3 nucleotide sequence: TGTGCCAGCAGTCGGGGACAGAGTAATGAAAAACTGTTTTTT. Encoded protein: CASSRGQSNEKLFF.

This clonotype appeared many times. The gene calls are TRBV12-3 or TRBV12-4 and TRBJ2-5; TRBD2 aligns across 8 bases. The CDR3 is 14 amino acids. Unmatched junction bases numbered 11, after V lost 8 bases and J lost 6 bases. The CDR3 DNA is TGTGCCAGCGCGAACACTGCGGGGGGACAGACCCAGTACTTC. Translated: CASANTAGGQTQYF.

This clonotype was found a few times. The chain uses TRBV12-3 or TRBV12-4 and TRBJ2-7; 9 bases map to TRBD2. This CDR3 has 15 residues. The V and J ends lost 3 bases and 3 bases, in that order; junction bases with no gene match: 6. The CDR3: CASSLRLAGNYEQYF. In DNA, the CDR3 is TGTGCCAGCAGTTTGCGGCTAGCGGGAAACTACGAGCAGTACTTC.

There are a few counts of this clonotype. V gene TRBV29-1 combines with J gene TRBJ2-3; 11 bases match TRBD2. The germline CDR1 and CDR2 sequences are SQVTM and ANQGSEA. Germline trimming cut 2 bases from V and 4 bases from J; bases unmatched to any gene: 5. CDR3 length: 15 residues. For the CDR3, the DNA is TGCAGCGTTGAAATAGCGGGGGGGCGGTCAGATACGCAGTATTTT. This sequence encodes CSVEIAGGRSDTQYF.

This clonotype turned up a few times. In DNA, the CDR3 is TGTGCCAGCAGCCCCCATGTGGGACAGAACACCGGGGAGCTGTTTTTT. Protein sequence: CASSPHVGQNTGELFF. This chain joins TRBV11-2 and TRBJ2-2, with a weak D call TRBD1 (6 bases). The CDR3 contains 16 residues. V dropped 5 bases and J dropped 1 base, with 14 bases sitting between them. CDR1 is SGHAT, CDR2 FQNNGV, per germline.

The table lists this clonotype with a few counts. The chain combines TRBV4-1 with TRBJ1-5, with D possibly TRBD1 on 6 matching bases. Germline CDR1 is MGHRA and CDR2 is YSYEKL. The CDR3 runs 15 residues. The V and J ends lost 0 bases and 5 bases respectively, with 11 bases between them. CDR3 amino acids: CASSQDGGEDQPQHF. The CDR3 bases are TGCGCCAGCAGCCAAGATGGGGGCGAAGATCAGCCCCAGCATTTT.

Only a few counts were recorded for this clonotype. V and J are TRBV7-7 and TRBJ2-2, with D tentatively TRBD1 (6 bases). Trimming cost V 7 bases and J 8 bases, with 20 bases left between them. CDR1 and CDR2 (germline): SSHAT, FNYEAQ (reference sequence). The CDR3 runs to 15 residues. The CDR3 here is CASKKITGPEGELFF. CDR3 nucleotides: TGTGCCAGCAAGAAGATCACAGGGCCCGAGGGGGAGCTGTTTTTT. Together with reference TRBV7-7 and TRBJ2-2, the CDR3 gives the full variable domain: GAGVSQSPRYKVTKRGQDVTLRCDPISSHATLYWYQQALGQGPEFLTYFNYEAQPDKSGLPSDRFSAERPEGSISTLTIQRTEQRDSAMYRCASKKITGPEGELFFGEGSRLTVL.

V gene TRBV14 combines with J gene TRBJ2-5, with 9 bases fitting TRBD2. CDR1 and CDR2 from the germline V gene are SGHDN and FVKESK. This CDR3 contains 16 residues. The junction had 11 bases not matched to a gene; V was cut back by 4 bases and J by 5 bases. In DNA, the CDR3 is TGTGCCAGCAGCCCGACCGGCGGGAGGGCCCGGGAGACCCAGTACTTC. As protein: CASSPTGGRARETQYF.

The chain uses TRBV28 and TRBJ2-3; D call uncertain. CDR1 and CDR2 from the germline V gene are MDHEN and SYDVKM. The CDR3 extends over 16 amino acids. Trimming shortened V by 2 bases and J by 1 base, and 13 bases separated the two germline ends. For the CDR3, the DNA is TGTGCCAGCAGTTTACCCTCCTCCTCCCGCACAGATACGCAGTATTTT. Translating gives CASSLPSSSRTDTQYF.

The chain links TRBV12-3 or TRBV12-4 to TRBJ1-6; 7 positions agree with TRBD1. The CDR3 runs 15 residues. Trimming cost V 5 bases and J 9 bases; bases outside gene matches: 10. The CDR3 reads CASSTGQAVGSPLHF. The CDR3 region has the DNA TGTGCCAGCAGTACTGGACAGGCGGTTGGTTCACCCCTCCACTTT.

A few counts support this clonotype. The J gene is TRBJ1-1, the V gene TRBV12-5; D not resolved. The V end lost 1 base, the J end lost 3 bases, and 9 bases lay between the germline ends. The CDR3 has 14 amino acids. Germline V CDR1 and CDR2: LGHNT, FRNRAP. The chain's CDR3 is CASGLAPSDTEAFF. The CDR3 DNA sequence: TGTGCTAGTGGTTTGGCCCCCTCGGACACTGAAGCTTTCTTT.

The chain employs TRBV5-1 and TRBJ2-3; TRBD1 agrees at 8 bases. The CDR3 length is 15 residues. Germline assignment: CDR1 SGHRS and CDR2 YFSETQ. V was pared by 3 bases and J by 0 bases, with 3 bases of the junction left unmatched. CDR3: CASSSDRGSTDTQYF. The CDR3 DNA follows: TGCGCCAGCAGCTCTGACAGGGGAAGCACAGATACGCAGTATTTT.

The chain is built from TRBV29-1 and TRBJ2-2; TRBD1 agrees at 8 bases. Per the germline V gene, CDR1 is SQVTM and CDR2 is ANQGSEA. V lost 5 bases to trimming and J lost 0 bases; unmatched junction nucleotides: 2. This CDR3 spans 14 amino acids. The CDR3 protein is CSVRQGTNTGELFF. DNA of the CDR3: TGCAGCGTTCGACAGGGGACGAACACCGGGGAGCTGTTTTTT.

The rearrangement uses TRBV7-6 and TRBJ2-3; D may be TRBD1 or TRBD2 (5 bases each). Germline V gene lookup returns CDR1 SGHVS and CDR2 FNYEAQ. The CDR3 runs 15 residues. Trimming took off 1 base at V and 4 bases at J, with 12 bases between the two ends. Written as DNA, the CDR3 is TGTGCCAGCAGCTTAGTACGGCAGGGAGCAGATACGCAGTATTTT. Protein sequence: CASSLVRQGADTQYF.

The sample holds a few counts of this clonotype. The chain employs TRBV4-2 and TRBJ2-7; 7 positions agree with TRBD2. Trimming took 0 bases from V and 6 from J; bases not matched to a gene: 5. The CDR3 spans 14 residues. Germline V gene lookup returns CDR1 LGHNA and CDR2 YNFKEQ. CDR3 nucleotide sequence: TGTGCCAGCAGCCAAGACAGGGAGGGATCCGAGCAGTACGTC. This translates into CASSQDREGSEQYV.

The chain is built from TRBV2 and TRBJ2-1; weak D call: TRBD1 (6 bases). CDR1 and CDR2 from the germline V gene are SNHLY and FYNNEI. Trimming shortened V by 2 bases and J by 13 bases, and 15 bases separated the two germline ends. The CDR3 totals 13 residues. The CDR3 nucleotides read TGTGCCAGCAGTGAACTTCTGGGGGCCGGACAGTTCTTC. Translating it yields CASSELLGAGQFF.

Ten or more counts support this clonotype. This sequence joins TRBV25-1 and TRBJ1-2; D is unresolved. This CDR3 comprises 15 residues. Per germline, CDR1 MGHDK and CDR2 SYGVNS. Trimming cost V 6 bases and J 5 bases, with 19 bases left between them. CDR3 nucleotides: TGTGCCAGCAGATCGGGAGCCTCTTTGGGGTATGGCTACACCTTC. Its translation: CASRSGASLGYGYTF.